The 5 T cell receptor beta chains reported below all come from one sample, sequenced in a study of T cells in Graves' hyperthyroidism and ophthalmopathy. Amplified TCR beta CDR3 regions came from RNA transcripts. A set of HTBI primers served as the primers for a first-round RT-PCR of the TCR CDR3. MiXCR, run by TCRdb on the multiplex PCR reads, gives a single entry per CDR3 protein. The profile shows a few hundred thousand distinct CDR3 sequences, about 20% of them singletons. Sequenced sample: blood. All receptors derive from a woman in her sixties or seventies with Graves' ophthalmopathy.

This clonotype was seen a handful of times. The chain carries TRBV30 and TRBJ2-3, with TRBD2 matching 12 bases. The junction had 7 bases not matched to a gene; V was cut back by 2 bases and J by 4 bases. Germline V gene lookup returns CDR1 GTSNPN and CDR2 SVGIG (reference sequence). This CDR3 has 16 amino acids. The CDR3 loop is CAWSLGLAGGPDTQYF. The CDR3 region has the DNA TGTGCCTGGAGTCTTGGGCTAGCGGGAGGGCCAGATACGCAGTATTTT.

The CDR3 bases are TGTGCCAGCTCCGAGGGACCCGAGGGGGGGACCCAGTACTTC. Translating it yields CASSEGPEGGTQYF. The chain recombines TRBV2 with TRBJ2-5; the D gene could be TRBD1 or TRBD2 (6 bases each). CDR1 and CDR2 (germline): SNHLY, FYNNEI. The germline V and J ends were trimmed by 8 bases and 7 bases, with 20 bases remaining between them. The CDR3 runs 14 residues. Full variable domain (missing parts from reference TRBV2 and TRBJ2-5): EPEVTQTPSHQVTQMGQEVILRCVPISNHLYFYWYRQILGQKVEFLVSFYNNEISEKSEIFDDQFSVERPDGSNFTLKIRSTKLEDSAMYFCASSEGPEGGTQYFGPGTRLLVL.

The table lists this clonotype with a few counts. The chain is built from TRBV20-1 and TRBJ2-3; no clear D. Germline V CDR1 and CDR2: DFQATT, SNEGSKA (reference sequence). V was shortened by 3 bases and J by 5 bases, with 6 bases between the two germline ends. The CDR3 consists of 11 residues. CDR3 nucleotides: TGCAGTGCTAGCATGGGAGATACGCAGTATTTT. The encoded protein is CSASMGDTQYF.

The table lists this clonotype with a few counts. The chain carries TRBV11-2 and TRBJ2-7; possible D gene TRBD1, 5 bases. CDR3 length equals 14 residues. The V end lost 0 bases, the J end lost 2 bases, and 8 bases lay between the germline ends. Germline CDR1 and CDR2: SGHAT and FQNNGV. CDR3 sequence (DNA): TGTGCCAGCAGCTTAGAGGTCAGGGCCTACGAGCAGTACTTC. Amino acid sequence: CASSLEVRAYEQYF.

This clonotype was seen only a few times. The chain carries TRBV10-2 and TRBJ1-5; tentative D call: TRBD1 (6 bases). The V gene's germline CDR1 is WSHSY and CDR2 SAAADI. The CDR3 is 16 amino acids. Trimming took 2 bases from V and 2 from J, leaving 13 bases between them. The CDR3 reads CASSEVQGLGNQPQHF. CDR3 in DNA: TGCGCCAGCAGTGAGGTACAGGGCCTAGGCAATCAGCCCCAGCATTTT.